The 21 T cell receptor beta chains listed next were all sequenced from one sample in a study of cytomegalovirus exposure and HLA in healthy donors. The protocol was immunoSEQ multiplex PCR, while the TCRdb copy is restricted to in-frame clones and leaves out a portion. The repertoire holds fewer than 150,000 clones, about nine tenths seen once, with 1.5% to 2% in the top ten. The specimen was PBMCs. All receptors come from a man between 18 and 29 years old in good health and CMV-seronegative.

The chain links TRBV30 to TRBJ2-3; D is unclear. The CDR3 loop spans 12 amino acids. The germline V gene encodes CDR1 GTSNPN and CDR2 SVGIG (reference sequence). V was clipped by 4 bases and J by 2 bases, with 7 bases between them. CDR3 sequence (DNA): TGTGCCTGGAATCGCGCCACAGATACGCAGTATTTT. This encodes CAWNRATDTQYF.

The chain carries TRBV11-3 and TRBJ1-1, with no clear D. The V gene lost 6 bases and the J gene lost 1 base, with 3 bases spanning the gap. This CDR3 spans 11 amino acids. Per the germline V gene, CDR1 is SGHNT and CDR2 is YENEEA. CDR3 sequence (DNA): TGTGCCAGCAGACAGAACACTGAAGCTTTCTTT. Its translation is CASRQNTEAFF.

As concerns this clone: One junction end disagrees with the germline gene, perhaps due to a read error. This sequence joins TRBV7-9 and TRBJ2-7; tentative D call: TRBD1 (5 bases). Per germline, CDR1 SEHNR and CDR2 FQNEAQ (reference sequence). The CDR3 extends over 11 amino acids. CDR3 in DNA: TGTGCCAGCAGCCAGGACACCATAGAGCACTTC. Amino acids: CASSQDTIEHF.

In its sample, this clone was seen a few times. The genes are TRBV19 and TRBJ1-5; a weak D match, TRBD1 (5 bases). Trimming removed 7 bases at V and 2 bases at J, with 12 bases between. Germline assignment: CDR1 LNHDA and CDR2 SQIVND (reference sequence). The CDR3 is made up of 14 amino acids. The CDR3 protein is CASTPGGGNQPQHF. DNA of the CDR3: TGTGCCAGTACCCCCGGAGGGGGCAATCAGCCCCAGCATTTT.

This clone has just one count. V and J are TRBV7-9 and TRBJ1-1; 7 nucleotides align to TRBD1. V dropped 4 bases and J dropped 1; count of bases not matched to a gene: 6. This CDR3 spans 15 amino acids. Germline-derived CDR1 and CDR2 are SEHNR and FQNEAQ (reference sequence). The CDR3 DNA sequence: TGTGCCAGCAGCTCACTTCGGGACAGGAACACTGAAGCTTTCTTT. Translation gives CASSSLRDRNTEAFF. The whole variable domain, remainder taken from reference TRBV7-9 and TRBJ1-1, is DTGVSQNPRHKITKRGQNVTFRCDPISEHNRLYWYRQTLGQGPEFLTYFQNEAQLEKSRLLSDRFSAERPKGSFSTLEIQRTEQGDSAMYLCASSSLRDRNTEAFFGQGTRLTVV.

This CDR3 is CATSRGGLLISTGELFF. CDR3 sequence (DNA): TGTGCCACCAGCAGAGGGGGACTCCTTATTAGCACCGGGGAGCTGTTTTTT. This sequence joins TRBV15 and TRBJ2-2; maybe TRBD2 (6 bases). Germline V gives CDR1 LNHNV, CDR2 YYDKDF (reference sequence). V lost 1 base and J 4 bases, leaving 16 bases between the germline ends. The CDR3 is 17 residues long.

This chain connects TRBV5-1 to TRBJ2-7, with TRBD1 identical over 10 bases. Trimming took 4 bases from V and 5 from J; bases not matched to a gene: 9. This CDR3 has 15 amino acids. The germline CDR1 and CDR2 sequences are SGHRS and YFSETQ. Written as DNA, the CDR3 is TGCGCCAGCAGCCCCGGACAGGGGGGGTTTAACGAGCAGTACTTC. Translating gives CASSPGQGGFNEQYF.

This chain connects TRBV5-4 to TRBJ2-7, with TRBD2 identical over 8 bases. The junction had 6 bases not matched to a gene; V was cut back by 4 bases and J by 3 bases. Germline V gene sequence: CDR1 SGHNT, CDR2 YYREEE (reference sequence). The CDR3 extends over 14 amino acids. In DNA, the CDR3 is TGTGCCAGCAGCCCTGGACTAGCAGACTACGAGCAGTACTTC. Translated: CASSPGLADYEQYF.

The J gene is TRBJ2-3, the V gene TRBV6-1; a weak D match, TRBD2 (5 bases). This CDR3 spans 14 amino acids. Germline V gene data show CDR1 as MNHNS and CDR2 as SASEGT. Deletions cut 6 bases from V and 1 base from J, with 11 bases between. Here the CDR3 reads CASSWSGRTDTQYF. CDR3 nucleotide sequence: TGTGCCAGCAGCTGGAGCGGTCGCACAGATACGCAGTATTTT.

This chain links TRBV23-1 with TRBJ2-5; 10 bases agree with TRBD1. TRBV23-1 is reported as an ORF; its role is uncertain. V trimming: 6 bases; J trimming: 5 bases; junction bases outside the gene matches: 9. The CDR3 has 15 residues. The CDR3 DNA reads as TGCGCCAGCAGACATTCCGGGACAGGGGTGGAGACCCAGTACTTC. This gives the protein CASRHSGTGVETQYF.

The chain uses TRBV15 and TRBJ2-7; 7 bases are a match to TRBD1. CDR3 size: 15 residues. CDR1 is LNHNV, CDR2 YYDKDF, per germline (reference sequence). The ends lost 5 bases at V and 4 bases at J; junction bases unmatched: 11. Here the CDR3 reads CATSEVDRVVYEQYF. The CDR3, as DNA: TGTGCCACCAGCGAGGTCGACAGGGTGGTATACGAGCAGTACTTC. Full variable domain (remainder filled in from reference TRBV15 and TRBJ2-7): DAMVIQNPRYQVTQFGKPVTLSCSQTLNHNVMYWYQQKSSQAPKLLFHYYDKDFNNEADTPDNFQSRRPNTSFCFLDIRSPGLGDTAMYLCATSEVDRVVYEQYFGPGTRLTVT.

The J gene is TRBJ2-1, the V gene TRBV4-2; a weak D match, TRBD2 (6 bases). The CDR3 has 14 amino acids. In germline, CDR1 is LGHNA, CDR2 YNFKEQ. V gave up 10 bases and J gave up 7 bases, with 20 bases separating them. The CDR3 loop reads CATTRWRDQNEQFF. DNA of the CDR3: TGTGCCACCACCAGGTGGCGGGATCAGAATGAGCAGTTCTTC.

In DNA, the CDR3 is TGCGCCAGCAGCCACCCGGACAGGGTGAACACTGAAGCTTTCTTT. Translating it yields CASSHPDRVNTEAFF. V gene TRBV4-1 combines with J gene TRBJ1-1, with TRBD1 identical over 8 bases. The germline V gene encodes CDR1 MGHRA and CDR2 YSYEKL. The length of the CDR3 is 15 residues. With V trimmed by 3 bases and J by 0 bases, 3 bases remained unmatched.

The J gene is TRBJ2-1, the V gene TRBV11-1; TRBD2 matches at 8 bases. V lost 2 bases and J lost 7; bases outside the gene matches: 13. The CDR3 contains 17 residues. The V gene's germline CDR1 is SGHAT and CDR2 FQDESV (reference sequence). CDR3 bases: TGTGCCAGCAGCTTATGGGCCGGGACTAGGGAGAAGAATGAGCAGTTCTTC. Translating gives CASSLWAGTREKNEQFF.

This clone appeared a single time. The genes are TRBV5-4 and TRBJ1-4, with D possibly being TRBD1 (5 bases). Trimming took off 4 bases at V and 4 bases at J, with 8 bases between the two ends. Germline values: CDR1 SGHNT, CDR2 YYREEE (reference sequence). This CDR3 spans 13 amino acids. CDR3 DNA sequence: TGTGCCAGCAGCGGGGGGGATAATGAAAAACTGTTTTTT. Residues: CASSGGDNEKLFF.

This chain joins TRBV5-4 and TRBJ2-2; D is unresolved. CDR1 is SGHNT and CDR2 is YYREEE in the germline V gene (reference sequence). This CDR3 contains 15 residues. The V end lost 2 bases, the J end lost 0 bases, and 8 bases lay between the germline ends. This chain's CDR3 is CASSLHKANTGELFF. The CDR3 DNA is TGTGCCAGCAGCTTACACAAAGCGAACACCGGGGAGCTGTTTTTT. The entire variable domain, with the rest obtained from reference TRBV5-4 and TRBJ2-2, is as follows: ETGVTQSPTHLIKTRGQQVTLRCSSQSGHNTVSWYQQALGQGPQFIFQYYREEENGRGNFPPRFSGLQFPNYSSELNVNALELDDSALYLCASSLHKANTGELFFGEGSRLTVL.

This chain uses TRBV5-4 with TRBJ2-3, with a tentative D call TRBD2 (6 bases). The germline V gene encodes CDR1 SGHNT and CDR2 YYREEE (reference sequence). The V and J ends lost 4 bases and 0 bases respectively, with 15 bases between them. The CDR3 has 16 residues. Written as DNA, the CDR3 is TGTGCCAGCAGCCCTAGTATTGCGGGGAGCACAGATACGCAGTATTTT. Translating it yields CASSPSIAGSTDTQYF.

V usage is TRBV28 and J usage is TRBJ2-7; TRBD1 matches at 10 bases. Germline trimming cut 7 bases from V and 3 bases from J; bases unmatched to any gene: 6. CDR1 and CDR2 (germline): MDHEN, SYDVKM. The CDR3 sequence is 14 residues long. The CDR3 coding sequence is TGTGCCAGCACGGGAGGACAGGGGGTCTACGAGCAGTACTTC. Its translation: CASTGGQGVYEQYF.

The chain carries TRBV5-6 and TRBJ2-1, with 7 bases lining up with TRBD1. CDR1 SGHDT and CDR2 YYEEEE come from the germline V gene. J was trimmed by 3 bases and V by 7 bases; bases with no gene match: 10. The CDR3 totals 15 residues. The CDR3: CASCPRRGSYNEQFF. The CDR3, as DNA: TGTGCCAGCTGCCCCCGCAGGGGGAGCTACAATGAGCAGTTCTTC.

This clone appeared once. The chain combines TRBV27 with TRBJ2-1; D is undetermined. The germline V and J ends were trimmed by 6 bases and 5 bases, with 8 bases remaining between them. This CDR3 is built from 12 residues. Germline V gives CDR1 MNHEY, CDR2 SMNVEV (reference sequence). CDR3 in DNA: TGTGCCAGCAGCTCAGTTAACAATGAGCAGTTCTTC. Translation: CASSSVNNEQFF.

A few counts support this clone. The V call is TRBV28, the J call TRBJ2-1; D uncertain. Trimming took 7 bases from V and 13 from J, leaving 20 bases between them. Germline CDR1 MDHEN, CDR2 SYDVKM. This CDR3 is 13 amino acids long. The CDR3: CASTLGAARNQFF. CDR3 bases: TGTGCCAGCACCCTGGGCGCAGCCCGGAACCAGTTCTTC.